Judged by frequency, the clone carrying this T cell receptor (beta chain) is large. The antigen remains unidentified. One tube held mixed TRB-A and TRB-B primer pools for touch-down PCR. TCRdb re-called the multiplex PCR reads; every CDR3 protein appears as one record, without DNA. The table for this sample gives 1,000 or so distinct CDR3 sequences. Each sample's input was around 250 ng genomic DNA, some 38,000 genome equivalents. This sample is part of a study of T cell clusters in autoimmune cytopenias. Study-wide points: Physiological T cell clusters of healthy donors were apparently absent in primary autoimmune cytopenia patients.

The CDR3 is 15 residues long. Germline loops: CDR1 SGHNT, CDR2 YYREEE (reference sequence). These data were also reused for a study on T cell repertoires in aging, cancer and after chemotherapy. As that study records: Untreated cancer patients had significantly lower blood TCR diversity than age-matched healthy donors.

This sequence was found in a human donor in good health. Sequencing input: peripheral blood. The chain joins TRBV5-4 to TRBJ2-2. CDR3 loop: CASSLAVGTTGELFF.